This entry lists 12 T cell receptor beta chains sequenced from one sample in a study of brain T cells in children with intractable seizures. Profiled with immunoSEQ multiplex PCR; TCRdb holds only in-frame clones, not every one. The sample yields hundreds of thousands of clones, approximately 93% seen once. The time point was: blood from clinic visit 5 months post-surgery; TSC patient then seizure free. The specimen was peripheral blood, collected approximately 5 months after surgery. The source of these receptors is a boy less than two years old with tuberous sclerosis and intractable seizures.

The CDR3 sequence is CASSSGVTNEQFF. The CDR3 nucleotides read TGTGCCAGCTCTAGCGGGGTAACGAATGAGCAGTTCTTC. This chain links TRBV6-5 with TRBJ2-1, with 9 bases lining up with TRBD2. Unmatched junction bases numbered 6, after V lost 8 bases and J lost 7 bases. The CDR3 has 13 residues. Germline V gene data show CDR1 as MNHEY and CDR2 as SVGAGI.

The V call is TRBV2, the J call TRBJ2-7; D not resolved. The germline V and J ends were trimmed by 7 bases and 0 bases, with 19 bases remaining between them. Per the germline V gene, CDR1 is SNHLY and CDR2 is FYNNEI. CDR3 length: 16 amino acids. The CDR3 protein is CASILLWLSRSYEQYF. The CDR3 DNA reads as TGTGCCAGCATACTCCTGTGGCTCTCCCGCTCCTACGAGCAGTACTTC. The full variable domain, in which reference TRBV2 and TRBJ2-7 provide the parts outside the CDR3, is EPEVTQTPSHQVTQMGQEVILRCVPISNHLYFYWYRQILGQKVEFLVSFYNNEISEKSEIFDDQFSVERPDGSNFTLKIRSTKLEDSAMYFCASILLWLSRSYEQYFGPGTRLTVT.

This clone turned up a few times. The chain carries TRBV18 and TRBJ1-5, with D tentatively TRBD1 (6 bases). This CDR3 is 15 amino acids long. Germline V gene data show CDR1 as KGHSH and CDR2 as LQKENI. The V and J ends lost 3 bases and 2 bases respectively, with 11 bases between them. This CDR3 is CASSPGTFGNQPQHF. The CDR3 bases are TGTGCCAGCTCACCCGGGACATTCGGCAATCAGCCCCAGCATTTT.

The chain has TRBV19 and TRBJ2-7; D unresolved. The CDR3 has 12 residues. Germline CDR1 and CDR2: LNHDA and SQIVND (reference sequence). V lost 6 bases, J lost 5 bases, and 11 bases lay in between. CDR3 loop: CASSRNWDEQYF. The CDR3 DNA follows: TGTGCCAGTAGCCGTAATTGGGACGAGCAGTACTTC.

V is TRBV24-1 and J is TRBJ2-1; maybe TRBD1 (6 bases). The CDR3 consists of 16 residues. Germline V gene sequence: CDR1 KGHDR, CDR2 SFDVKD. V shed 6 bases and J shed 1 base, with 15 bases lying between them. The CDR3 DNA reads TGTGCCACCAGTCGCTTCGACAGGCAGTCCTACAATGAGCAGTTCTTC. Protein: CATSRFDRQSYNEQFF.

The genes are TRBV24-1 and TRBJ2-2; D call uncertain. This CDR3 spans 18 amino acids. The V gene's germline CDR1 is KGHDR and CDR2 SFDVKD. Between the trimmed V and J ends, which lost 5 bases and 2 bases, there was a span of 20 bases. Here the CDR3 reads CATSAPRSRGRNTGELFF. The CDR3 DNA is TGTGCCACCAGTGCCCCCCGCTCGCGAGGTCGCAACACCGGGGAGCTGTTTTTT.

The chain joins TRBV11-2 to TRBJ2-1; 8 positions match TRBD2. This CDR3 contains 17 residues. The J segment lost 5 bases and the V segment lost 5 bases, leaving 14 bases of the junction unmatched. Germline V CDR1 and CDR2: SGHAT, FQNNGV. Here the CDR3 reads CASSRVPDSGDNNEQFF. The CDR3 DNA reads TGTGCCAGCAGCCGCGTTCCCGATAGCGGGGACAACAATGAGCAGTTCTTC.

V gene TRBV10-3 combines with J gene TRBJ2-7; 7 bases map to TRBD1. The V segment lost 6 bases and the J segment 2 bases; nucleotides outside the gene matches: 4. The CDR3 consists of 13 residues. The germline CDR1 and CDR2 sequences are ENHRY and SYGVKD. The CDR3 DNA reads TGTGCCATCAGCGTGGGACAGACCTACGAGCAGTACTTC. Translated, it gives CAISVGQTYEQYF.

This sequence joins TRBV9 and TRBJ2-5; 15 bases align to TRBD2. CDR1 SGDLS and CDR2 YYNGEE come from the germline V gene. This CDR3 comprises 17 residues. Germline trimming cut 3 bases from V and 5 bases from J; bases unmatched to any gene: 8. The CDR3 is CASSDGLAGGMVETQYF. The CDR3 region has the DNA TGTGCCAGCAGCGACGGACTAGCGGGAGGGATGGTCGAGACCCAGTACTTC.

In nucleotides, the CDR3 is TGTGCCAGCGGGCTCGGGACAGCCCTCAATCAGCCCCAGCATTTT. This gives the protein CASGLGTALNQPQHF. The J gene is TRBJ1-5, the V gene TRBV5-8; 7 bases agree with TRBD1. The CDR3 spans 15 residues. CDR1 SGHTS and CDR2 YDEGEE come from the germline V gene. V lost 7 bases and J lost 3; bases outside the gene matches: 10.

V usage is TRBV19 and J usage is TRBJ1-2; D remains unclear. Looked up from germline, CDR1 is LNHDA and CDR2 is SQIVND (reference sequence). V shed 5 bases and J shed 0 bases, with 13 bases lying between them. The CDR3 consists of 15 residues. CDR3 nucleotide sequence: TGTGCCAGTAGTGCCCAGGACGGACCTAACTATGGCTACACCTTC. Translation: CASSAQDGPNYGYTF.

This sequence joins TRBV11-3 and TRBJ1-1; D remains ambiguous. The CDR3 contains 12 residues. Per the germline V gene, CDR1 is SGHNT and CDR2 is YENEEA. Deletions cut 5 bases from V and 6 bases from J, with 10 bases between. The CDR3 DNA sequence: TGTGCCAGCAGCATCGGGGATGCTGAAGCTTTCTTT. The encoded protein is CASSIGDAEAFF.